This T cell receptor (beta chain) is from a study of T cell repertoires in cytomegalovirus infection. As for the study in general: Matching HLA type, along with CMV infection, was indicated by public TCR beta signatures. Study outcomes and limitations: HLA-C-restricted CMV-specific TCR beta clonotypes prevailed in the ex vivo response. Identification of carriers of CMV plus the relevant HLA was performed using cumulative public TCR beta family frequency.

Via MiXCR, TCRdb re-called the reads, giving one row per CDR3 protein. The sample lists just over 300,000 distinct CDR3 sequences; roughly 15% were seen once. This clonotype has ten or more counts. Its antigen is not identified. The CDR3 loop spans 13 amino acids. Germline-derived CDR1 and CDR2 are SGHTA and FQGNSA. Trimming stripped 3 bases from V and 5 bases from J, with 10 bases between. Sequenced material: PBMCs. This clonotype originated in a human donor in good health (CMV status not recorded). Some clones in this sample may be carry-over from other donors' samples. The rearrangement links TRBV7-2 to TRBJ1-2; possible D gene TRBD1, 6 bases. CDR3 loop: CASSLDSIYGYTF. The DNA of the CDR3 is TGTGCCAGCAGCTTGGACAGTATTTATGGCTACACCTTC.